This TCR beta chain is from a study of beta chain features in type 1 diabetes. Isolated RNA was reverse transcribed in full, so expressed TCRB transcripts were sequenced. Produced via immunoSEQ multiplex PCR; TCRdb's table is partial and in-frame only. This sample has roughly 50,000 clones, with under 45% found just once. CDR1 and CDR2 (germline): MDHEN, SYDVKM. CDR3 size: 15 residues. The trim removed 3 bases at V and 7 bases at J, leaving 9 bases unmatched. About this clone: Its antigen is currently unknown.

Sorting based on CD45RO/CCR7/CD25/CD127/CD95/CD27 separated CD4+ naive, central memory, regulatory and stem cell-like memory cells. Study-wide points: Insertion counts at VDJ junctions were lower in type 1 diabetes patients, who also showed more deletions there. In all four CD4+ subsets, TCRB CDR3 length was significantly, moderately reduced in type 1 diabetes. Across patients, naive, central memory and Treg TCRB repertoires exhibited apparently greater similarity than was observed across healthy donors.

The specimen sequenced was Tregs from blood. This sequence originates from a man aged 30 to 45 with type 1 diabetes. The V gene is TRBV28, the J gene TRBJ2-7, with TRBD2 matching 10 bases. This chain's CDR3 is CASSFLAGVAEEQYF. As DNA, the CDR3 is TGTGCCAGCAGTTTCCTAGCGGGAGTCGCTGAAGAGCAGTACTTC.